The sequence of this TCR beta chain was determined in a study of shared clonotypes between healthy human individuals. Replicate PCRs run on sorted subsets employed roughly 180 ng DNA, tens of thousands of T cell genomes. Assay used: immunoSEQ multiplex PCR; TCRdb lists only in-frame clones, some missing. The top ten hold 0.36% of the sample, which has 2,500,000 or so clones, roughly 93% seen once. Concerning this clone: The target antigen is unknown.

Donors were healthy HIV-negative adults without recent acute infections or vaccinations. Findings of the study overall: Generation probabilities of non-shared clonotypes were lower (relative to those shared by all four donors). Larger estimated richness was generally seen in naive subsets than in memory subsets.

The CDR3 runs to 16 residues. Germline V CDR1 and CDR2: MNHNY, SVGAGI (reference sequence). J gave up 4 bases and V 0 bases, and 5 bases lay outside the gene matches. The sequenced sample was naive CD4+ T cells from PBMCs. The subset was: CD45RA+ positively selected. The TCR was taken from a man aged 18 to 30 in good health. Some clones in this sample may be carry-over from other donors' samples. J is TRBJ2-1 and V is TRBV6-6, with 8 nucleotides matching TRBD2. The CDR3: CASSYSSSGFYNEQFF. Written as DNA, the CDR3 is TGTGCCAGCAGTTACTCGTCTAGCGGGTTTTACAATGAGCAGTTCTTC.